The 23 T cell receptor beta chains below come from one sample, sequenced in a study of T cells after yellow fever vaccination. TCRdb called the 5' RACE reads again in MiXCR, with one record for every CDR3 protein. In the table there are roughly 320,000 distinct CDR3 sequences, about 10% of which are singletons. The source was CD4+ T cells sorted from PBMCs, collected 45 days after the yellow fever booster vaccination. All receptors come from a man aged 18 to 35 who received the YFV17D yellow fever vaccine.

The chain carries TRBV18 and TRBJ1-6; D not resolved. CDR3 length equals 14 residues. V was cut by 2 bases and J by 10 bases, with 12 bases left in between. Germline CDR1 KGHSH, CDR2 LQKENI. DNA of the CDR3: TGTGCCAGCTCACCATCAGGCTTGGGCTCACCCCTCCACTTT. Translated, it gives CASSPSGLGSPLHF.

This clonotype was counted a few times. The genes are TRBV12-3 or TRBV12-4 and TRBJ1-1; D gene uncertain. The CDR3 runs 16 residues. V shed 5 bases and J shed 0 bases, with 16 bases lying between them. Here the CDR3 reads CASSLTLTVMNTEAFF. The CDR3 DNA reads TGTGCCAGCAGTCTCACCCTTACAGTTATGAACACTGAAGCTTTCTTT.

V is TRBV20-1 and J is TRBJ2-3; TRBD2 matches 9 bases. The CDR3 consists of 15 residues. Germline lookup yields CDR1 DFQATT and CDR2 SNEGSKA (reference sequence). With V trimmed by 3 bases and J by 4 bases, 8 bases remained unmatched. The CDR3 reads CSASFRLAGPDTQYF. The CDR3 nucleotides are TGCAGTGCTAGTTTTCGGCTAGCGGGGCCAGATACGCAGTATTTT.

This chain uses TRBV9 with TRBJ1-6; D is perhaps TRBD1 (6 bases). Germline values: CDR1 SGDLS, CDR2 YYNGEE. V gave up 3 bases and J gave up 8 bases, with 15 bases separating them. The CDR3 has 15 residues. The CDR3 sequence is CASSAVGGGDSPLHF. DNA for the CDR3: TGTGCCAGCAGCGCAGTGGGAGGGGGGGATTCACCCCTCCACTTT.

This clonotype appeared a few times. The CDR3 DNA sequence: TGTGCCAGCAGCTTCGTCGCGGGGGGGCCTGGGACCCAGTACTTC. As protein: CASSFVAGGPGTQYF. The chain has TRBV7-2 and TRBJ2-5, with TRBD2 identical over 9 bases. With 3 bases clipped from V and 7 bases from J, the junction kept 9 bases outside the gene matches. CDR1 SGHTA and CDR2 FQGNSA come from the germline V gene. The length of the CDR3 is 15 residues. The whole variable domain, filled in from reference TRBV7-2 and TRBJ2-5, reads GAGVSQSPSNKVTEKGKDVELRCDPISGHTALYWYRQSLGQGLEFLIYFQGNSAPDKSGLPSDRFSAERTGGSVSTLTIQRTQQEDSAVYLCASSFVAGGPGTQYFGPGTRLLVL.

This chain uses TRBV11-2 with TRBJ1-1; D unclear. The germline gives CDR1 SGHAT, CDR2 FQNNGV. The CDR3 is made up of 13 amino acids. V dropped 5 bases and J dropped 10 bases, with 17 bases sitting between them. The CDR3 DNA is TGTGCCAGCAGCCCTAACACGGGCTCTGGAGCTTTCTTT. Its protein product is CASSPNTGSGAFF.

In this sample, this clonotype turned up many times. The chain has TRBV11-2 and TRBJ2-5, with 8 positions matching TRBD2. Germline assignment: CDR1 SGHAT and CDR2 FQNNGV. V dropped 6 bases and J dropped 4; count of bases not matched to a gene: 7. CDR3 size: 14 residues. The CDR3 DNA is TGTGCCAGCAGTTTGCGGGGGGCGGGAGAGACCCAGTACTTC. Protein sequence: CASSLRGAGETQYF.

This clonotype was seen ten or more times. The chain uses TRBV5-1 and TRBJ2-7, with D possibly being TRBD2 (5 bases). Trimming took 4 bases from V and 0 from J, leaving 14 bases between them. Germline assignment: CDR1 SGHRS and CDR2 YFSETQ. This CDR3 region has 15 residues. The CDR3, as DNA: TGCGCCAGCAGCCCGGGGATTGGGAGCTCCTACGAGCAGTACTTC. Encoded protein: CASSPGIGSSYEQYF.

This clonotype was picked up a small number of times. The chain has TRBV10-3 and TRBJ2-5; 9 positions agree with TRBD1. Trimming took 10 bases from V and 4 from J; bases not matched to a gene: 4. CDR1 ENHRY and CDR2 SYGVKD come from the germline V gene. The CDR3 contains 12 residues. CDR3 in amino acids: CATGQGGETQYF. CDR3 sequence (DNA): TGTGCCACGGGACAGGGAGGAGAGACCCAGTACTTC.

This clonotype was detected many times. This rearrangement joins TRBV5-1 to TRBJ2-1, with D perhaps matching TRBD1 (6 bases). Germline V CDR1 and CDR2: SGHRS, YFSETQ. This CDR3 has 15 amino acids. Trimming removed 4 bases at V and 3 bases at J, with 14 bases between. CDR3: CASSPGQTNYNEQFF. CDR3 DNA: TGCGCCAGCAGCCCGGGACAAACGAACTACAATGAGCAGTTCTTC.

This chain links TRBV15 with TRBJ2-5; no firm D call. Germline V gene sequence: CDR1 LNHNV, CDR2 YYDKDF (reference sequence). CDR3 length: 12 residues. The V gene lost 5 bases and the J gene lost 5 bases, with 9 bases spanning the gap. The CDR3 here is CATSGQGETQYF. CDR3 in DNA: TGTGCCACCAGCGGCCAAGGGGAGACCCAGTACTTC.

This chain uses TRBV20-1 with TRBJ1-2, with D tentatively TRBD1 (6 bases). Between the trimmed V and J ends, which lost 3 bases and 3 bases, there was a span of 11 bases. The CDR3 covers 13 residues. Germline CDR1 reads DFQATT; CDR2 reads SNEGSKA (reference sequence). This CDR3 is CSASVTGHYGYTF. The CDR3 nucleotides read TGCAGTGCTAGCGTGACAGGCCACTATGGCTACACCTTC.

This clonotype was picked up a small number of times. This chain's CDR3 is CATDTFTDTQYF. In DNA, the CDR3 is TGTGCCACGGACACCTTCACAGATACGCAGTATTTT. The chain couples TRBV7-2 to TRBJ2-3, with D perhaps TRBD1 (5 bases). Trimming removed 10 bases from V and 2 bases from J, with 10 bases in between. CDR1 is SGHTA and CDR2 is FQGNSA in the germline V gene. This CDR3 is built from 12 residues.

This clonotype was counted many times. The chain combines TRBV20-1 with TRBJ1-2; D call uncertain. This CDR3 spans 12 amino acids. Deletions cut 6 bases from V and 0 bases from J, with 8 bases between. CDR1 is DFQATT, CDR2 SNEGSKA, per germline (reference sequence). Written as DNA, the CDR3 is TGCAGTGCCAGAACAGCTAACTATGGCTACACCTTC. It specifies CSARTANYGYTF.

This clonotype was detected a few times. This chain joins TRBV19 and TRBJ2-1; 10 bases fit TRBD2. Trimming removed 4 bases from V and 3 bases from J; junction bases left unmatched: 0. Germline V CDR1 and CDR2: LNHDA, SQIVND (reference sequence). The CDR3 has 14 residues. CDR3 sequence: CASSTSGGYNEQFF. DNA for the CDR3: TGTGCCAGTAGTACTAGCGGGGGCTACAATGAGCAGTTCTTC. The full variable domain, rest sourced from reference TRBV19 and TRBJ2-1, is DGGITQSPKYLFRKEGQNVTLSCEQNLNHDAMYWYRQDPGQGLRLIYYSQIVNDFQKGDIAEGYSVSREKKESFPLTVTSAQKNPTAFYLCASSTSGGYNEQFFGPGTRLTVL.

This clonotype was detected only a few times. This chain joins TRBV6-2 or TRBV6-3 and TRBJ2-2; 7 bases align to TRBD1. The CDR3 spans 18 residues. Germline V gene lookup returns CDR1 MNHEY and CDR2 SVGEGT. Unmatched junction bases numbered 17, after V lost 5 bases and J lost 5 bases. The CDR3 region has the DNA TGTGCCAGCAGTCCTTACGCGAAGGGGACAGCGGTAACCGGGGAGCTGTTTTTT. Translating gives CASSPYAKGTAVTGELFF.

This clonotype was seen only a few times. This rearrangement joins TRBV5-4 to TRBJ2-3; D is perhaps TRBD2 (7 bases). The CDR3 has 15 residues. CDR1 and CDR2 (germline): SGHNT, YYREEE (reference sequence). V shed 6 bases and J shed 0 bases, with 14 bases lying between them. The CDR3 region has the DNA TGTGCCAGCACCCGTGGGGGGGCGAGCACAGATACGCAGTATTTT. Encoded protein: CASTRGGASTDTQYF.

The rearrangement joins TRBV6-5 to TRBJ2-3; D not resolved. The CDR3 covers 14 residues. Per the germline V gene, CDR1 is MNHEY and CDR2 is SVGAGI. V was clipped by 0 bases and J by 6 bases, with 10 bases between them. DNA for the CDR3: TGTGCCAGCAGTTACTCGGAGCCTTGGGATACGCAGTATTTT. It yields the protein CASSYSEPWDTQYF.

The chain couples TRBV28 to TRBJ2-1; no firm D call. The CDR3 loop spans 11 amino acids. The V end was cut by 1 base, the J end by 8 bases, with 3 bases between. Looked up from germline, CDR1 is MDHEN and CDR2 is SYDVKM. CDR3 amino acids: CASSLYYEQFF. The CDR3 nucleotides are TGTGCCAGCAGTTTATACTATGAGCAGTTCTTC.

This clonotype was recorded only once. The chain is built from TRBV2 and TRBJ2-5; possibly TRBD1 or TRBD2 for D (5 bases each). CDR1 and CDR2 (germline): SNHLY, FYNNEI. The CDR3 has 11 residues. V lost 8 bases and J 1 base, leaving 5 bases between the germline ends. DNA for the CDR3: TGTGCCAGCGGGGGCCAAGAGACCCAGTACTTC. Its protein product is CASGGQETQYF.

The chain uses TRBV20-1 and TRBJ1-3, with 8 bases lining up with TRBD1. This CDR3 contains 15 residues. The germline gives CDR1 DFQATT, CDR2 SNEGSKA (reference sequence). Trimming took 1 base from V and 4 from J; bases not matched to a gene: 6. The CDR3 nucleotides read TGCAGTGCTAGAGGATGGGACAGGAAGGGAAACACCATATATTTT. It codes for CSARGWDRKGNTIYF.

The chain joins TRBV7-9 to TRBJ2-3; weak D call: TRBD2 (7 bases). Trimming removed 5 bases at V and 7 bases at J, with 22 bases between. The germline V gene has CDR1 SEHNR and CDR2 FQNEAQ (reference sequence). The CDR3 contains 16 residues. The CDR3 reads CASSPQGRTSRNTQYF. The CDR3 nucleotides are TGTGCCAGCAGCCCCCAGGGGCGGACTAGTCGCAATACGCAGTATTTT.

The sample holds a few counts of this clonotype. The V call is TRBV4-2, the J call TRBJ2-3, with TRBD2 as a possible D gene (5 bases). V was cut by 4 bases and J by 2 bases, with 19 bases left in between. Germline CDR1 is LGHNA and CDR2 is YNFKEQ. The CDR3 loop spans 17 amino acids. The chain's CDR3 is CASSPEQRLPPTDTQYF. CDR3 coding DNA: TGTGCCAGCAGCCCGGAGCAGCGGCTCCCCCCCACAGATACGCAGTATTTT.